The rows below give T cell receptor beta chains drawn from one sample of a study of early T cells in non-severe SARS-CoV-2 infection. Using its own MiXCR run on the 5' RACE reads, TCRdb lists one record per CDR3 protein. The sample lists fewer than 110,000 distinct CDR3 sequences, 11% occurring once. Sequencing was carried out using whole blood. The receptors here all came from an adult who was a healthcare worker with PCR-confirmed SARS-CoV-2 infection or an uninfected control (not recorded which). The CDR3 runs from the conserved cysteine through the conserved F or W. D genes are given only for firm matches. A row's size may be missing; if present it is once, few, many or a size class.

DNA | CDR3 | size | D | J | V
TGTGCCAGCAGCTTAGCAGGGGACAGGGGAAGGTCACCCCTCCACTTT | CASSLAGDRGRSPLHF | few | TRBD1 | TRBJ1-6 | TRBV13
TGTGCCAGCAGCCCTTCACACAATGAGCAGTTCTTC | CASSPSHNEQFF | few | - | TRBJ2-1 | TRBV7-9
TGCGCCAGCAGCCAACGTAGCGGGATTAACGAGCAGTACTTC | CASSQRSGINEQYF | many | TRBD2 | TRBJ2-7 | TRBV4-3
TGTGCCAGCAGCTCCGCTAGCAATGAGCAGTTCTTC | CASSSASNEQFF | many | - | TRBJ2-1 | TRBV5-4
TGCACCAGCAGGGTTGGACCCGGATGGTACGAGCAGTACTTC | CTSRVGPGWYEQYF | - | - | TRBJ2-7 | TRBV1
TGTGCCAGCAGCCAAGAGAGTCACTGGAGCTCCTACAATGAGCAGTTCTTC | CASSQESHWSSYNEQFF | many | - | TRBJ2-1 | TRBV3-1
TGTGCCACCACAGGGGGGGCGGGAGTCTCCTACAATGAGCAGTTCTTC | CATTGGAGVSYNEQFF | - | - | TRBJ2-1 | TRBV6-5
TGTGCCAGCAGCTTAGGAGAAAAGGGCCATTCACCCCTCCACTTT | CASSLGEKGHSPLHF | many | - | TRBJ1-6 | TRBV7-9
TGTGCCAGCGGAGTGTATTCTAATTCACCCCTCCCCTTT | CASGVYSNSPLPF | - | - | TRBJ1-6 | TRBV6-5
TGTGCCAGCACCCCGGATAGCGGGAGAGATACGCAGTATTTT | CASTPDSGRDTQYF | - | TRBD2 | TRBJ2-3 | TRBV5-4
TGCAGTGCTAGAGATATGGGGAACACTGAAGCTTTCTTT | CSARDMGNTEAFF | - | - | TRBJ1-1 | TRBV20-1
TGTGCCAGCAGCTTAGGCCCAAGAGCGGGAAGAGAGCAGTTCTTC | CASSLGPRAGREQFF | few | TRBD2 | TRBJ2-1 | TRBV7-2
TGTGCCAGCAGTCCTCCGGGACAGGGGTACGCGGGAGATCGGAATGAGCAGTTCTTC | CASSPPGQGYAGDRNEQFF | few | TRBD1 | TRBJ2-1 | TRBV28
TGTGCCAGCAGCTTAGTTGGAGGGATTAAATTCAATGAGCAGTTCTTC | CASSLVGGIKFNEQFF | many | - | TRBJ2-1 | TRBV7-2
TGTGCCAGTACCAACATGAACACTGAAGCTTTCTTT | CASTNMNTEAFF | few | - | TRBJ1-1 | TRBV19
TGTGCCAGCAGCTTAGAGGTGGGATTCGTGGATGAGCAGTTCTTC | CASSLEVGFVDEQFF | many | - | TRBJ2-1 | TRBV11-2
TGTGCCAGTACTGACCAGCAGTCCTACAATGAGCAGTTCTTC | CASTDQQSYNEQFF | few | - | TRBJ2-1 | TRBV6-6
TGTGCCAGCAGCCTACAGGGGCCTCAGGGCTACACCTTC | CASSLQGPQGYTF | few | TRBD1 | TRBJ1-2 | TRBV12-3/TRBV12-4
TGCAGTGCTAGGTCTAGCGGGGCCTTCCTCCTTACAGATACGCAGTATTTT | CSARSSGAFLLTDTQYF | many | TRBD2 | TRBJ2-3 | TRBV20-1
TGCGCCAGCAGCCACCGACTAGCGGGAGATAACGGGGAGCTGTTTTTT | CASSHRLAGDNGELFF | few | TRBD2 | TRBJ2-2 | TRBV5-1
TGTGCCAACGACGCACTGCGGCCTTCCTACGAGCAGTACTTC | CANDALRPSYEQYF | many | - | TRBJ2-7 | TRBV19
TGCAGTGCTAGAGATCCCCTGGGAGAACGGTACAATGAGCAGTTCTTC | CSARDPLGERYNEQFF | many | - | TRBJ2-1 | TRBV20-1
TGTGCCAGCAGCGTGACGGGGGTCGGGGAGCTGTTTTTT | CASSVTGVGELFF | many | - | TRBJ2-2 | TRBV9
TGTGCCAGCAGTTACTCCGTAGCCTTGCCCTACGAGCAGTACTTC | CASSYSVALPYEQYF | many | - | TRBJ2-7 | TRBV6-2/TRBV6-3
TGTGCCAGCAGTGATTCTCCGTCGGATGGCTACACCTTC | CASSDSPSDGYTF | few | - | TRBJ1-2 | TRBV2
TGCGCCAGCAGCCAAGACCGGGACAAATTCTACGAGCAGTACTTC | CASSQDRDKFYEQYF | many | - | TRBJ2-7 | TRBV4-3
TGTGCCAGCAGTTTCAGAGGGGAGGGAAATGAAAAACTGTTTTTT | CASSFRGEGNEKLFF | - | - | TRBJ1-4 | TRBV7-9
TGTGCCAGCAGCTTAGTCGGCCCCAGGCGCCAGTACTTC | CASSLVGPRRQYF | many | - | TRBJ2-4 | TRBV7-2
TGTGCCAGCAGCTTAGTAGCGGGAAATGAGCAGTTCTTC | CASSLVAGNEQFF | few | TRBD2 | TRBJ2-1 | TRBV7-6
TGTGCCAGCAGTACACCACCAAACATTCAGTACTTC | CASSTPPNIQYF | - | - | TRBJ2-4 | TRBV28
TGCGCCAGCAGCCAAGTTTTCACAGGAAGAACAGATACGCAGTATTTT | CASSQVFTGRTDTQYF | few | - | TRBJ2-3 | TRBV4-1
TGCGCCAGCAGCCAAGATCTTAGCGGGAGGACCTACGAGCAGTACTTC | CASSQDLSGRTYEQYF | - | TRBD2 | TRBJ2-7 | TRBV4-3
TGTGCCAGCTCACCACATTGGAAGGGTGAGCAGTTCTTC | CASSPHWKGEQFF | - | - | TRBJ2-1 | TRBV18
TGTGCCAGCAGTTTCGCCTGGGCCTCCTACGAGCAGTACTTC | CASSFAWASYEQYF | many | - | TRBJ2-7 | TRBV28
TGTGCCACCAGCAGATATAGATCGGGGGACGAGCAGTACTTC | CATSRYRSGDEQYF | - | - | TRBJ2-7 | TRBV15
TGTGCCAGCAGAGGGCAAGTGGGAGCAGGCGAGCAGTTCTTC | CASRGQVGAGEQFF | - | - | TRBJ2-1 | TRBV12-3/TRBV12-4
TGTGCCAGCAGTTCCCACCTCCGGTACTATGGCTACACCTTC | CASSSHLRYYGYTF | - | - | TRBJ1-2 | TRBV28
TGTGCCAGCAGCTCCGGGACAGGGGGCTATCAGCCCCAGCATTTT | CASSSGTGGYQPQHF | - | TRBD1 | TRBJ1-5 | TRBV5-5
TGCAGTGCAAACAAACGGGGCCTGAACACTGAAGCTTTCTTT | CSANKRGLNTEAFF | many | - | TRBJ1-1 | TRBV20-1
TGCGCCAGCAGCAGACTAGTAAGCACCGGGGAGCTGTTTTTT | CASSRLVSTGELFF | - | - | TRBJ2-2 | TRBV4-3
TGTGCCTGGAGTGTAGGTCCTGGAAACACCATATATTTT | CAWSVGPGNTIYF | many | - | TRBJ1-3 | TRBV30